The TCR beta chain described here comes from a study of T cells in Graves' hyperthyroidism and ophthalmopathy. Overall study context: Peripheral blood was obtained at initial diagnosis, preceding any treatment.

Germline V lookup: CDR1 SNHLY, CDR2 FYNNEI. There are 18 residues in the CDR3. J lost 5 bases, V lost 8 bases, and 17 bases had no gene match. From RNA transcripts, TCR beta CDR3 regions were amplified. In the first-round RT-PCR of the TCR CDR3, the HTBI primer set was used. Each CDR3 protein gets one entry after TCRdb re-called the multiplex PCR reads with MiXCR. The top ten hold around 30% of the sample, which has approximately 260,000 distinct CDR3 sequences, 13% to 15% seen once. Only a few counts were recorded for this clonotype. The conserved closing phenylalanine or tryptophan is absent in this CDR3, likely reflecting a read error.

The sequence came from a woman in her forties or fifties with Graves' hyperthyroidism that later progressed to Graves' ophthalmopathy. The J gene is TRBJ2-5, the V gene TRBV2, with 13 bases that match TRBD2. Material for sequencing was blood. CDR3 sequence reads: CASLGTSGMGGTTETQYL. CDR3 coding DNA: TGTGCCAGCCTGGGGACTAGCGGGATGGGGGGTACCACGGAGACCCAGTACCTC.